The T cell receptor (beta chain) described here comes from a study of cytomegalovirus exposure and HLA in healthy donors. Broader study findings: Certain sequence variants were highly shared and formed a cluster, and this cluster was likely a sequencing artifact. A later analysis linked a missense variant in DCLRE1C to the trimming of TCR beta V and J genes. Investigators reported approximately 170 TCR beta chains as tied to cytomegalovirus.

Remarks on this clone: The antigen remains undetermined.

There are 17 residues in the CDR3. PCR employed 60 Vbeta and 13 Jbeta primers. Data came from immunoSEQ multiplex PCR; TCRdb stores just in-frame clones and leaves some out. The top ten hold 5.5% to 7% of the sample, which has over 150,000 clones, 80% to 85% seen once. Material: PBMCs. The chain carries TRBV21-1 and TRBJ2-7; TRBD1 is the table's D call and was not checked against the DNA. TRBV21-1 is a known pseudogene. The TCR originated in a woman in her forties or fifties in good health and CMV-seropositive. DNA for the CDR3: TGTGCCAGCAGCAAAACAGGGCCCCAATCGGAGTACTACGAGCAGTACTTC. Protein sequence: CASSKTGPQSEYYEQYF.